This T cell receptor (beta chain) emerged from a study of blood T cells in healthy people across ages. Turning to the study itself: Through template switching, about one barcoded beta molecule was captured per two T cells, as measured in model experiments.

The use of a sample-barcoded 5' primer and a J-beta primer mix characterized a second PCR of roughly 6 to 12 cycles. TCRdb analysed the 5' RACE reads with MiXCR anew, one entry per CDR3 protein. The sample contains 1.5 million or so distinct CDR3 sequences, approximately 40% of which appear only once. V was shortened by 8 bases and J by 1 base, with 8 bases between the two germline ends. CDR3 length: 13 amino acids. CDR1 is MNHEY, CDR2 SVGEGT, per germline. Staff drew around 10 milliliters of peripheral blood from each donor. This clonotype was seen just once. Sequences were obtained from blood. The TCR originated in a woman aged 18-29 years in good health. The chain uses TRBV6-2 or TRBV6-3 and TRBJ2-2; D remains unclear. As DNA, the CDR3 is TGTGCCAGCTGGGCGGTGAACACCGGGGAGCTGTTTTTT. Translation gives CASWAVNTGELFF.